A selection of T cell receptor beta chains follows, all from one sample in a study of shared clonotypes between healthy human individuals. Profiled with immunoSEQ multiplex PCR; TCRdb holds only in-frame clones, not every one. This table has about 2.2 million clones, around 93% appearing once. Sequenced input: naive CD8+ T cells from PBMCs. The receptors were sampled from a man aged 18 to 29 in good health. Some clones in this sample may be carry-over from other donors' samples. Both conserved end residues are part of each CDR3. Each record gives: V gene, D gene, J gene, clone size, CDR3 DNA, CDR3 protein. The D gene is left open where the match is weak. The size entry is marked missing in some rows and otherwise reads once, few, many or a size class.

V gene: TRBV9
D gene: NA
J gene: TRBJ1-1
clone size: NA
CDR3 DNA: TGTGCCAGCAGCCCCCGTCCGGGTACCACTGAAGCTTTCTTT
CDR3 protein: CASSPRPGTTEAFF

V gene: TRBV27
D gene: TRBD2
J gene: TRBJ2-7
clone size: NA
CDR3 DNA: TGTGCCAGCAGTTTAAGTCTAGCGGGGGCAGGGGACGAGCAGTACTTC
CDR3 protein: CASSLSLAGAGDEQYF

V gene: TRBV7-6
D gene: NA
J gene: TRBJ2-7
clone size: NA
CDR3 DNA: TGTGCCAGCAGCCCAGCGTCGGGATCCCTCTACGAGCAGTACTTC
CDR3 protein: CASSPASGSLYEQYF

V gene: TRBV27
D gene: TRBD2
J gene: TRBJ2-7
clone size: NA
CDR3 DNA: TGTGCCAGCAGTTTACGGGGGGGGGCCTACGAGCAGTACTTC
CDR3 protein: CASSLRGGAYEQYF

V gene: TRBV6-1
D gene: NA
J gene: TRBJ2-5
clone size: NA
CDR3 DNA: TGTGCCAGCAGTGGGCGGGAATGGACCCAGTACTTC
CDR3 protein: CASSGREWTQYF

V gene: TRBV9
D gene: TRBD1
J gene: TRBJ2-7
clone size: NA
CDR3 DNA: TGTGCCAGCAGCGTAACAGGGGTCTCCTACGAGCAGTACTTC
CDR3 protein: CASSVTGVSYEQYF

V gene: TRBV27
D gene: NA
J gene: TRBJ2-3
clone size: NA
CDR3 DNA: TGTGCCAGCAGTAAAAAGGGACCCGTTAGCGCAGATACGCAGTATTTT
CDR3 protein: CASSKKGPVSADTQYF

V gene: TRBV27
D gene: TRBD2
J gene: TRBJ2-7
clone size: few
CDR3 DNA: TGTGCCAGCAGCCTAGCGGGAGCTTCCTACGAGCAGTACTTC
CDR3 protein: CASSLAGASYEQYF

V gene: TRBV27
D gene: NA
J gene: TRBJ2-7
clone size: NA
CDR3 DNA: TGTGCCAGCAGTCCGGGATCCACCTACGAGCAGTACTTC
CDR3 protein: CASSPGSTYEQYF

V gene: TRBV7-9
D gene: NA
J gene: TRBJ2-4
clone size: NA
CDR3 DNA: TGTGCCAGCAGTCTGAGTTCGGCCGGGAAGGGGAACATTCAGTACTTC
CDR3 protein: CASSLSSAGKGNIQYF

V gene: TRBV9
D gene: NA
J gene: TRBJ1-3
clone size: NA
CDR3 DNA: TGTGCCAGCAGCGGAAGAGCAGGGGACGGGGGAAACACCATATATTTT
CDR3 protein: CASSGRAGDGGNTIYF

V gene: TRBV6-1
D gene: TRBD2
J gene: TRBJ2-7
clone size: NA
CDR3 DNA: TGTGCCAGCAGTCCTACGGGACTAGATTACGAGCAGTACTTC
CDR3 protein: CASSPTGLDYEQYF

V gene: TRBV15
D gene: NA
J gene: TRBJ2-1
clone size: NA
CDR3 DNA: TGTGCCACCAGCATGGGAGGTTACAATGAGCAGTTCTTC
CDR3 protein: CATSMGGYNEQFF

V gene: TRBV9
D gene: NA
J gene: TRBJ2-5
clone size: NA
CDR3 DNA: TGTGCCAGCAGCGAGGGAGCGGGTCTGATAAAGCAAGAGACCCAGTACTTC
CDR3 protein: CASSEGAGLIKQETQYF

V gene: TRBV19
D gene: TRBD1
J gene: TRBJ2-2
clone size: NA
CDR3 DNA: TGTGCCAGTAGTATTGGTGGGACAGAGAACACCGGGGAGCTGTTTTTT
CDR3 protein: CASSIGGTENTGELFF

V gene: TRBV29-1
D gene: NA
J gene: TRBJ1-1
clone size: few
CDR3 DNA: TGCAGCGTTGAAGGGGCCCCGAACACTGAAGCTTTCTTT
CDR3 protein: CSVEGAPNTEAFF

V gene: TRBV9
D gene: TRBD2
J gene: TRBJ2-7
clone size: NA
CDR3 DNA: TGTGCCAGCAGCGTAGGGGGCCTAGCGGGCTACGAGCAGTACTTC
CDR3 protein: CASSVGGLAGYEQYF

V gene: TRBV7-9
D gene: NA
J gene: TRBJ2-1
clone size: NA
CDR3 DNA: TGTGCCAGCAGCTTAGGACAGAACAATGAGCAGTTCTTC
CDR3 protein: CASSLGQNNEQFF

V gene: TRBV6-5
D gene: NA
J gene: TRBJ2-2
clone size: NA
CDR3 DNA: TGTGCCAGCACCTCTTCCGGGGAGCTGTTTTTT
CDR3 protein: CASTSSGELFF

V gene: TRBV9
D gene: TRBD1
J gene: TRBJ2-3
clone size: NA
CDR3 DNA: TGTGCCAGCAGCCCCGGGACAGGGGGAAATACGCAGTATTTT
CDR3 protein: CASSPGTGGNTQYF

V gene: TRBV27
D gene: NA
J gene: TRBJ1-1
clone size: NA
CDR3 DNA: TGTGCCAGCAGTTTAGTGGGGCGGTCTGAAGCTTTCTTT
CDR3 protein: CASSLVGRSEAFF

V gene: TRBV4-3
D gene: NA
J gene: TRBJ2-1
clone size: once
CDR3 DNA: TGCGCCAGCAGCCAAGCAGCTAGCGAGTTAAGCTCCTACAATGAGCAGTTCTTC
CDR3 protein: CASSQAASELSSYNEQFF

V gene: TRBV5-6
D gene: NA
J gene: TRBJ2-7
clone size: few
CDR3 DNA: TGTGCCAGCAGCTTGGCGGGCTCCTACGAGCAGTACTTC
CDR3 protein: CASSLAGSYEQYF

V gene: TRBV27
D gene: TRBD1
J gene: TRBJ2-3
clone size: NA
CDR3 DNA: TGTGCCAGCAGAAAGGACAGGGGCCATTTAGATACGCAGTATTTT
CDR3 protein: CASRKDRGHLDTQYF

V gene: TRBV15
D gene: NA
J gene: TRBJ1-5
clone size: NA
CDR3 DNA: TGTGCCACCAGCAGAGATTACGGCAATCAGCCCCAGCATTTT
CDR3 protein: CATSRDYGNQPQHF

V gene: TRBV19
D gene: NA
J gene: TRBJ1-1
clone size: few
CDR3 DNA: TGTGCCAGTAAAACAGGCGGAAACACTGAAGCTTTCTTT
CDR3 protein: CASKTGGNTEAFF

V gene: TRBV6-5
D gene: NA
J gene: TRBJ2-7
clone size: NA
CDR3 DNA: TGTGCCGCAGGTACTAGCAACTACGAGCAGTACTTC
CDR3 protein: CAAGTSNYEQYF

V gene: TRBV13
D gene: NA
J gene: TRBJ2-1
clone size: NA
CDR3 DNA: TGTGCCAGCAGCCCGGGCCCTCAGGGGCTCAATGAGCAGTTCTTC
CDR3 protein: CASSPGPQGLNEQFF

V gene: TRBV6-5
D gene: TRBD1
J gene: TRBJ1-5
clone size: NA
CDR3 DNA: TGTGCCAGCAGAACCGGGACAGGTAATCAGCCCCAGCATTTT
CDR3 protein: CASRTGTGNQPQHF

V gene: TRBV7-2
D gene: NA
J gene: TRBJ1-4
clone size: NA
CDR3 DNA: TGTGCCAGCAGCTCATTTGGGGACGTAGGTGAAAAACTGTTTTTT
CDR3 protein: CASSSFGDVGEKLFF

V gene: TRBV27
D gene: NA
J gene: TRBJ2-3
clone size: NA
CDR3 DNA: TGTGCCAGCAGTTTAGTGAGACTAGAGGGCGCAGATACGCAGTATTTT
CDR3 protein: CASSLVRLEGADTQYF

V gene: TRBV29-1
D gene: TRBD2
J gene: TRBJ2-1
clone size: once
CDR3 DNA: TGCAGCGTTGGGGTCGGACTAGCGGGAGATGAGCAGTTCTTC
CDR3 protein: CSVGVGLAGDEQFF

V gene: TRBV7-9
D gene: NA
J gene: TRBJ2-7
clone size: NA
CDR3 DNA: TGTGCCAGCAGCCCCGGACGGGATTCCTACGAGCAGTACTTC
CDR3 protein: CASSPGRDSYEQYF